Listed here are 30 T cell receptor beta chains from one sample, sequenced in a study of molecular identifiers for immune sequencing clone quantification. Via MiXCR, TCRdb re-called the PCR reads, giving one row per CDR3 protein. The data contain 300,000 to 400,000 distinct CDR3 sequences, roughly a fifth of them singletons. Source material: naive CD8+ T cells from blood, with Jurkat cell RNA spiked in. Sample subset: FACS-sorted CD8+CD4-CCR7+CD45RA+ naive T cells. The receptors originated from a human donor in good health. Some libraries in this study had Jurkat cell RNA spiked in.

Many counts were recorded for this clonotype. The chain has TRBV7-6 and TRBJ2-7; D call uncertain. Trimming removed 5 bases from V and 7 bases from J, with 9 bases in between. The CDR3 contains 11 residues. Germline V gene lookup returns CDR1 SGHVS and CDR2 FNYEAQ. The CDR3 DNA reads as TGTGCCAGCAGCCCAGGATGGGAGCAGTACTTC. This codes for CASSPGWEQYF.

With respect to this clonotype: The junction differs from germline at one of its ends, possibly a read error. The CDR3 DNA is TGTGCCAGCTGCTTAGGAGGGGGCAATCAGCCCCAGCATTTT. This translates into CASCLGGGNQPQHF. The J gene is TRBJ1-5, the V gene TRBV7-9, with a possible D match to TRBD1 (5 bases). The CDR3 has 14 residues. CDR1 and CDR2 from the germline V gene are SEHNR and FQNEAQ (reference sequence). Full variable domain (missing parts from reference TRBV7-9 and TRBJ1-5): DTGVSQNPRHKITKRGQNVTFRCDPISEHNRLYWYRQTLGQGPEFLTYFQNEAQLEKSRLLSDRFSAERPKGSFSTLEIQRTEQGDSAMYLCASCLGGGNQPQHFGDGTRLSIL.

This clonotype has a handful of counts. The rearrangement joins TRBV12-3 or TRBV12-4 to TRBJ2-7, with D tentatively TRBD2 (6 bases). The CDR3 is 14 amino acids. Trimming stripped 6 bases from V and 7 bases from J, with 19 bases between. CDR3 DNA: TGTGCCAGCAGACCCCGAGGAGGGCCTGTAGAGCAGTACTTC. Amino acid sequence: CASRPRGGPVEQYF.

The sample holds a few counts of this clonotype. The genes are TRBV30 and TRBJ2-5; 11 nucleotides match TRBD2. The CDR3 covers 18 residues. The V gene end was trimmed by 1 base and the J gene end by 2 bases; junction bases not matched to a gene: 12. Germline V CDR1 and CDR2: GTSNPN, SVGIG (reference sequence). CDR3 bases: TGTGCCTGGAGTGCTTTCCTAGCGGGGGGCCCGGAGCAAGAGACCCAGTACTTC. As protein: CAWSAFLAGGPEQETQYF.

The table lists this clonotype with many counts. The J gene is TRBJ2-5, the V gene TRBV29-1; 11 nucleotides align to TRBD2. J lost 5 bases, V lost 4 bases, and 9 bases had no gene match. Germline CDR1 and CDR2: SQVTM and ANQGSEA. The CDR3 totals 15 residues. CDR3 in DNA: TGCAGCGTTGCCGGGACTAGCGGCCTAAGTGAGACCCAGTACTTC. Translating gives CSVAGTSGLSETQYF.

The gene calls are TRBV12-3 or TRBV12-4 and TRBJ1-3; possible D gene TRBD1, 5 bases. The CDR3 loop spans 14 amino acids. Trimming took 7 bases from V and 2 from J, leaving 12 bases between them. DNA for the CDR3: TGTGCCAGCACTCTCGACAGAACTGGAAACACCATATATTTT. As protein: CASTLDRTGNTIYF.

This clonotype was seen a single time. A much larger clone differs from this one at a single base, so this may be a read error. The V gene is TRBV10-3, the J gene TRBJ1-1, with D perhaps TRBD1 (5 bases). The germline CDR1 and CDR2 sequences are ENHRY and SYGVKD. The CDR3 spans 12 residues. Trimming took 6 bases from V and 6 from J, leaving 11 bases between them. The CDR3 coding sequence is TGTGCCATCAGGGGGCTAGGGGCTGAAGCTTTCTTT. The encoded protein is CAIRGLGAEAFF.

In this sample, this clonotype turned up a few times. Just one base apart from a much larger clone, this may be a read error. The chain has TRBV7-2 and TRBJ2-3, with unresolved D. From germline, CDR1 is SGHTA and CDR2 FQGNSA. The CDR3 consists of 13 residues. The CDR3 loop is CASGLFGADTQYF. CDR3 coding DNA: TGTGCCAGCGGCTTATTCGGTGCAGATACGCAGTATTTT.

This clonotype was seen ten or more times. This sequence joins TRBV7-9 and TRBJ1-2; D ambiguous. The V and J ends lost 6 bases and 1 base respectively, with 6 bases between them. This CDR3 is built from 12 residues. Germline V CDR1 and CDR2: SEHNR, FQNEAQ (reference sequence). CDR3 bases: TGTGCCAGCAGATCCAATAACTATGGCTACACCTTC. It codes for CASRSNNYGYTF. Full variable domain (rest looked up from reference TRBV7-9 and TRBJ1-2): DTGVSQNPRHKITKRGQNVTFRCDPISEHNRLYWYRQTLGQGPEFLTYFQNEAQLEKSRLLSDRFSAERPKGSFSTLEIQRTEQGDSAMYLCASRSNNYGYTFGSGTRLTVV.

This clonotype showed up many times. This chain joins TRBV6-6 and TRBJ2-7; D might be TRBD2 (6 bases). In germline, CDR1 is MNHNY, CDR2 SVGAGI (reference sequence). This CDR3 is built from 15 residues. V lost 5 bases and J 3 bases, leaving 17 bases between the germline ends. In nucleotides, the CDR3 is TGTGCCAGCAGTGGCTCCGGGACGGACTACTACGAGCAGTACTTC. It specifies CASSGSGTDYYEQYF.

This clonotype has at least ten counts. The genes are TRBV6-2 or TRBV6-3 and TRBJ2-1, with D unclear. V dropped 4 bases and J dropped 6 bases, with 7 bases sitting between them. Per the germline V gene, CDR1 is MNHEY and CDR2 is SVGEGT. The CDR3 loop spans 12 amino acids. The CDR3 spells CASSFTGNEQFF. The CDR3 DNA reads as TGTGCCAGCAGTTTTACGGGCAATGAGCAGTTCTTC.

This clonotype was counted ten times or more. The V call is TRBV7-8, the J call TRBJ2-1; maybe TRBD2 (6 bases). With 3 bases removed from V and 0 bases from J, the gap between germline ends came to 9 bases. The CDR3 contains 15 residues. Germline CDR1 and CDR2: SGHVS and FQNEAQ. The CDR3 nucleotides are TGTGCCAGCAGCTTGGGACTGATCTCCTACAATGAGCAGTTCTTC. Residues: CASSLGLISYNEQFF.

This clonotype was seen ten or more times. This sequence joins TRBV20-1 and TRBJ2-7; D is possibly TRBD2 (6 bases). V gave up 6 bases and J gave up 3 bases, with 15 bases separating them. This CDR3 contains 13 residues. From germline, CDR1 is DFQATT and CDR2 SNEGSKA (reference sequence). The CDR3 is CSAQVGDFYEQYF. The CDR3 DNA follows: TGCAGTGCCCAAGTCGGGGACTTCTACGAGCAGTACTTC.

This clonotype appeared many times. The V and J genes are TRBV28 and TRBJ2-3; no definite D call. The ends were cut back, 2 bases at V and 2 bases at J, with 14 bases in the middle. This CDR3 region has 16 residues. Germline CDR1 is MDHEN and CDR2 is SYDVKM. CDR3 residues: CASSLPRTKITDTQYF. CDR3 in DNA: TGTGCCAGCAGTTTACCCAGGACCAAAATCACAGATACGCAGTATTTT.

This clonotype was recorded at least ten times. The chain uses TRBV6-5 and TRBJ2-1; 8 nucleotides match TRBD2. This CDR3 region has 18 residues. Germline V lookup: CDR1 MNHEY, CDR2 SVGAGI. V was clipped by 3 bases and J by 1 base; unmatched bases: 11. The DNA of the CDR3 is TGTGCCAGCAGTTATCTGGGGGGAGCGGGAGTTTCCTACAATGAGCAGTTCTTC. Translating it yields CASSYLGGAGVSYNEQFF.

This clonotype was counted ten times or more. The chain recombines TRBV27 with TRBJ2-5, with no clear D. The length of the CDR3 is 11 residues. Germline V gene sequence: CDR1 MNHEY, CDR2 SMNVEV (reference sequence). The germline V and J ends were trimmed by 6 bases and 4 bases, with 6 bases remaining between them. The CDR3 DNA reads as TGTGCCAGCAGGACCGGAGAGACCCAGTACTTC. Its protein is CASRTGETQYF.

In this sample, this clonotype turned up many times. The chain recombines TRBV12-3 or TRBV12-4 with TRBJ2-5; a weak D match, TRBD2 (6 bases). The length of the CDR3 is 13 residues. Trimming pared 3 bases from V and 3 bases from J, leaving 8 bases between. CDR3 residues: CASSFPGEETQYF. As DNA, the CDR3 is TGTGCCAGCAGTTTCCCGGGGGAAGAGACCCAGTACTTC.

Concerning this clonotype: A much larger clone lies a single base off, so this may be a read error. V is TRBV4-3 and J is TRBJ2-6, with D unresolved. Germline V gene data show CDR1 as LGHNA and CDR2 as YSLEER. The CDR3 is 16 amino acids. Trimming pared 0 bases from V and 2 bases from J, leaving 8 bases between. The CDR3 protein is CASSQDRWPGANVLTF. The CDR3 DNA is TGCGCCAGCAGCCAAGATCGGTGGCCTGGGGCCAACGTCCTGACTTTC.

This clonotype was counted at least ten times. The chain is built from TRBV12-3 or TRBV12-4 and TRBJ2-1, with TRBD2 as a possible D gene (6 bases). Trimming took off 6 bases at V and 7 bases at J, with 16 bases between the two ends. CDR3 length: 14 residues. The CDR3 nucleotides are TGTGCCAGCAGGAGGGAGGATAAGACGAATGAGCAGTTCTTC. It translates to CASRREDKTNEQFF.

There are many counts of this clonotype. This chain joins TRBV4-1 and TRBJ2-3, with 14 positions matching TRBD2. Trimming took 2 bases from V and 7 from J; bases not matched to a gene: 5. The CDR3 has 16 residues. The germline V gene has CDR1 MGHRA and CDR2 YSYEKL. CDR3 in DNA: TGCGCCAGCAGCCAAACGGGACTAGCGGGGGAATATACGCAGTATTTT. Translating it yields CASSQTGLAGEYTQYF.

On this clonotype itself: A much larger clone is a single base away; this may be a read error. This chain joins TRBV4-2 and TRBJ2-7, with D hard to call. CDR1 LGHNA and CDR2 YNFKEQ come from the germline V gene. The length of the CDR3 is 15 residues. In DNA form, the CDR3 reads TGTGCCAGCGGCCAATGGGTCGGCGAGTACTACGAGCAGTACTTC. This codes for CASGQWVGEYYEQYF.

This clonotype was observed many times. The gene calls are TRBV7-9 and TRBJ2-7, with 10 bases fitting TRBD1. The CDR3 covers 15 residues. From germline, CDR1 is SEHNR and CDR2 FQNEAQ (reference sequence). V gave up 5 bases and J gave up 3 bases; unmatched junction bases: 7. The CDR3 nucleotides read TGTGCCAGCAGCGCGGGACAGGGGTTCGGCTACGAGCAGTACTTC. Its protein is CASSAGQGFGYEQYF.

Concerning this clonotype itself: It may be a read error: a sequence one base away is much more abundant. The chain uses TRBV2 and TRBJ1-2; D is possibly TRBD1 (5 bases). The length of the CDR3 is 12 residues. Germline CDR1 and CDR2: SNHLY and FYNNEI. The CDR3 region has the DNA TGTGCCAGCTTACCCGACAGCTATGGCTACATCTTC. This gives the protein CASLPDSYGYIF.

This clonotype was seen at least ten times. The chain has TRBV9 and TRBJ2-5, with 7 bases aligning to TRBD2. Unmatched junction bases numbered 4, after V lost 4 bases and J lost 1 base. The CDR3 totals 14 residues. From germline, CDR1 is SGDLS and CDR2 YYNGEE. This CDR3 reads CASSPGLPQETQYF. The CDR3, as DNA: TGTGCCAGCAGCCCGGGACTACCCCAAGAGACCCAGTACTTC. The full variable domain, rest sourced from reference TRBV9 and TRBJ2-5, is DSGVTQTPKHLITATGQRVTLRCSPRSGDLSVYWYQQSLDQGLQFLIQYYNGEERAKGNILERFSAQQFPDLHSELNLSSLELGDSALYFCASSPGLPQETQYFGPGTRLLVL.

This clonotype was counted a few times. The chain combines TRBV13 with TRBJ1-1; 11 positions agree with TRBD1. J lost 0 bases, V lost 5 bases, and 8 bases had no gene match. The CDR3 is 17 amino acids. Germline lookup yields CDR1 PRHDT and CDR2 FYEKMQ (reference sequence). CDR3 DNA: TGTGCCAGCAGCCACGGGACAGGGGGAGAAATGAACACTGAAGCTTTCTTT. It is translated as CASSHGTGGEMNTEAFF.

The sample holds a few counts of this clonotype. The V and J genes are TRBV7-9 and TRBJ2-7; 9 nucleotides line up with TRBD2. The junction had 5 bases not matched to a gene; V was cut back by 5 bases and J by 0 bases. Germline CDR1 is SEHNR and CDR2 is FQNEAQ (reference sequence). The CDR3 extends over 15 amino acids. The CDR3 is CASSARLAASYEQYF. The DNA for the CDR3 is TGTGCCAGCAGCGCTAGACTAGCGGCCTCCTACGAGCAGTACTTC. Filled out from reference TRBV7-9 and TRBJ2-7, the complete variable domain reads DTGVSQNPRHKITKRGQNVTFRCDPISEHNRLYWYRQTLGQGPEFLTYFQNEAQLEKSRLLSDRFSAERPKGSFSTLEIQRTEQGDSAMYLCASSARLAASYEQYFGPGTRLTVT.

The V gene is TRBV4-3, the J gene TRBJ2-5; a weak D match, TRBD2 (5 bases). V lost 3 bases to trimming and J lost 4 bases, with 21 bases between them. This CDR3 contains 17 residues. In germline, CDR1 is LGHNA, CDR2 YSLEER. The CDR3 loop reads CASSHDFPSRTGETQYF. CDR3 in DNA: TGCGCCAGCAGCCACGATTTCCCCTCCAGGACTGGAGAGACCCAGTACTTC.

The sample holds a few counts of this clonotype. This chain links TRBV20-1 with TRBJ1-5; 7 bases are a match to TRBD1. The CDR3 contains 13 residues. CDR1 is DFQATT and CDR2 is SNEGSKA in the germline V gene (reference sequence). The junction had 3 bases not matched to a gene; V was cut back by 0 bases and J by 7 bases. CDR3 in amino acids: CSARDAGGQPQHF. The DNA for the CDR3 is TGCAGTGCTAGAGATGCAGGGGGGCAGCCCCAGCATTTT.

This clonotype was recorded at least ten times. The chain couples TRBV5-1 to TRBJ2-7; perhaps TRBD2 as D (5 bases). CDR3 length equals 13 residues. Germline loops: CDR1 SGHRS, CDR2 YFSETQ. Trimming pared 2 bases from V and 3 bases from J, leaving 9 bases between. CDR3 nucleotide sequence: TGCGCCAGCAGCTTCGGGATTAGCTACGAGCAGTACTTC. Its protein product is CASSFGISYEQYF.

The sample holds many counts of this clonotype. V usage is TRBV2 and J usage is TRBJ2-1; 12 positions agree with TRBD2. Germline V CDR1 and CDR2: SNHLY, FYNNEI. The V segment lost 8 bases and the J segment 8 bases; nucleotides outside the gene matches: 4. The CDR3 loop spans 13 amino acids. The CDR3 DNA is TGTGCCAGCCCTAGCGGGAGGGATGATGAGCAGTTCTTC. Protein sequence: CASPSGRDDEQFF.